The subject of this entry is one T cell receptor (beta chain). The data stem from a study of blood T cell repertoires in COVID-19. Study context: The origin of the acute and convalescent COVID-19 samples was the United States, Italy and Spain.

Source study methods: Reference gene primer amplification gave nucleated cell count estimates. Sequencing used immunoSEQ multiplex PCR; TCRdb keeps in-frame clones, though not all of them. The V and J calls and clone size come from that table; D and trimming were worked out from the DNA. The table records about 350,000 clones, around 91% of them present only once. The V segment lost 5 bases and the J segment 16 bases; nucleotides outside the gene matches: 5. Germline V gives CDR1 LNHNV, CDR2 YYDKDF (reference sequence). This CDR3 region has 12 residues. The chain couples TRBV15 to TRBJ2-1; TRBD2 matches 13 bases. The clonotype was recovered from a woman aged 18-30 years who had recovered from COVID-19. What was sequenced was peripheral blood. The CDR3 sequence: CATSGGLAGQFF. In nucleotides, the CDR3 is TGTGCCACCAGCGGGGGACTAGCGGGACAATTCTTC.